The rows below give T cell receptor beta chains drawn from one sample of a study of blood T cell repertoires in COVID-19. Sequencing was performed with immunoSEQ multiplex PCR; in TCRdb, only in-frame clones are kept and a portion is missing. This sample has about 220,000 clones, with 70% to 90% found just once. What was sequenced was PBMCs or T cells enriched from blood (not recorded which). These receptors all stem from a woman in her thirties or forties with acute COVID-19. CDR3s include the opening cysteine and the closing phenylalanine or tryptophan. A D gene is named only where the DNA matches it firmly. Expanded clones are given a class, and other clones once, few, many or no size at all.

v_call: TRBV4-3; cdr3_length: 18; j_call: TRBJ2-2; clone_size: NA; d_call: TRBD2; cdr3_aa: CASSRASTGTTNTGELFF; cdr3_nt: TGCGCCAGCAGCCGGGCGTCGACCGGGACTACGAACACCGGGGAGCTGTTTTTT
v_call: TRBV4-2; cdr3_length: 15; j_call: TRBJ1-6; clone_size: once; d_call: NA; cdr3_aa: CASSPGQGSNSPLHF; cdr3_nt: TGTGCCAGCAGCCCCGGGCAGGGGAGCAATTCACCCCTCCACTTT
v_call: TRBV5-1; cdr3_length: 16; j_call: TRBJ1-1; clone_size: NA; d_call: NA; cdr3_aa: CASSLATGPQNTEAFF; cdr3_nt: TGCGCCAGCAGCTTGGCGACAGGACCTCAGAACACTGAAGCTTTCTTT
v_call: TRBV7-2; cdr3_length: 13; j_call: TRBJ1-1; clone_size: NA; d_call: NA; cdr3_aa: CASSPQQNTEAFF; cdr3_nt: TGTGCCAGCAGCCCCCAACAGAACACTGAAGCTTTCTTT
v_call: TRBV18; cdr3_length: 14; j_call: TRBJ1-2; clone_size: few; d_call: TRBD1; cdr3_aa: CASSPPGQGFGYTF; cdr3_nt: TGTGCCAGCTCACCCCCGGGACAGGGGTTTGGCTACACCTTC
v_call: TRBV12-3/TRBV12-4; cdr3_length: 12; j_call: TRBJ1-2; clone_size: NA; d_call: NA; cdr3_aa: CASSHTVYGYTF; cdr3_nt: TGTGCCAGCAGCCATACAGTCTATGGCTACACCTTC
v_call: TRBV27; cdr3_length: 15; j_call: TRBJ1-1; clone_size: NA; d_call: NA; cdr3_aa: CASSPSRGGDTEAFF; cdr3_nt: TGTGCCAGCAGTCCGTCTCGGGGGGGTGACACTGAAGCTTTCTTT
v_call: TRBV7-9; cdr3_length: 13; j_call: TRBJ1-2; clone_size: few; d_call: NA; cdr3_aa: CASSLGTGHGYTF; cdr3_nt: TGTGCCAGCAGCTTAGGAACAGGGCATGGCTACACCTTC
v_call: TRBV2; cdr3_length: 18; j_call: TRBJ2-1; clone_size: NA; d_call: TRBD1; cdr3_aa: CASSALDRGLSSYNEQFF; cdr3_nt: TGTGCCAGCAGCGCCCTAGACAGGGGTCTCAGCTCCTACAATGAGCAGTTCTTC
v_call: TRBV7-3; cdr3_length: 16; j_call: TRBJ2-3; clone_size: NA; d_call: TRBD2; cdr3_aa: CASSSSPSGAPDTQYF; cdr3_nt: TGTGCCAGCAGCTCCTCCCCTAGCGGGGCCCCAGATACGCAGTATTTT
v_call: TRBV5-1; cdr3_length: 14; j_call: TRBJ1-1; clone_size: NA; d_call: NA; cdr3_aa: CASSLVGGGTEAFF; cdr3_nt: TGCGCCAGCAGCTTGGTAGGTGGAGGGACTGAAGCTTTCTTT